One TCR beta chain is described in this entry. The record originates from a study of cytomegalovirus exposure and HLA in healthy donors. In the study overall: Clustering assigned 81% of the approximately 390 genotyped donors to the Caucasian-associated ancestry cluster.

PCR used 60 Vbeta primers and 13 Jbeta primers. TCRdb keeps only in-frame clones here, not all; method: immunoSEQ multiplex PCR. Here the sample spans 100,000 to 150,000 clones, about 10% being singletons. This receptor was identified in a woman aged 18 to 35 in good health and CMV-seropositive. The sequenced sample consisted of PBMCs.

The CDR3 loop is CASTITPRTGNNQPQHF. In DNA form, the CDR3 reads TGTGCCAGTACCATAACACCACGGACGGGAAATAATCAGCCCCAGCATTTT. This chain uses TRBV19 with TRBJ1-5; unclear D gene. Per germline, CDR1 LNHDA and CDR2 SQIVND (reference sequence). The V gene lost 7 bases and the J gene lost 4 bases, with 23 bases spanning the gap. The length of the CDR3 is 17 residues.